This TCR beta chain is from a study of T-cell memory formation after mild COVID-19. Germline V lookup: CDR1 SGHRS, CDR2 YFSETQ. Trimming shortened V by 1 base and J by 4 bases, and 11 bases separated the two germline ends. This CDR3 is 14 amino acids long. This clonotype was seen more than once but under ten times. From 5'RACE with constant-segment primers came TCR alpha and TCR beta cDNA libraries that carried sample barcodes and UMIs. Each CDR3 protein gets one entry after TCRdb re-called the 5' RACE reads with MiXCR. This sample has under 450,000 distinct CDR3 sequences, with around 15% found just once.

The clonotype comes from a man in his late teens or twenties who had mild COVID-19 (a few samples of this study predate the infection). Cell type and time point are not known. Sequences were obtained from PBMCs or a T cell subset sorted from them (not recorded which). V gene TRBV5-1 combines with J gene TRBJ1-1; D not resolved. DNA of the CDR3: TGCGCCAGCAGCTTGTTCGGGGAATCCACTGAAGCTTTCTTT. Translating it yields CASSLFGESTEAFF.